This is a list of T cell receptor beta chains from one sample in a study of blood T cell repertoires in COVID-19. Sequencing used immunoSEQ multiplex PCR; TCRdb keeps in-frame clones, though not all of them. The sample has 170,000 or so clones, roughly 84% seen once; the top ten hold roughly 14%. The sequencing sample was made of peripheral blood. The receptors originated from a man between 18 and 29 years old with active or convalescent COVID-19. The CDR3 runs from the conserved cysteine through the conserved F or W. A D gene is named only where the DNA matches it firmly. Clone size appears in some rows only: once, few, many, or a class for an expanded clone.

j_gene: TRBJ1-6; abundance: .; d_gene: TRBD1; v_gene: TRBV6-5; CDR3aa: CASRGTGGDSPLHF; CDR3nt: TGTGCCAGCAGGGGGACAGGGGGGGACTCACCCCTCCACTTT
j_gene: TRBJ2-1; abundance: .; d_gene: .; v_gene: TRBV7-6; CDR3aa: CASSPRRGQYNEQFF; CDR3nt: TGTGCCAGCAGTCCCCGACGGGGACAATACAATGAGCAGTTCTTC
j_gene: TRBJ1-5; abundance: once; d_gene: .; v_gene: TRBV6-5; CDR3aa: CASSYGQGSQPQHF; CDR3nt: TGTGCCAGCAGTTACGGGCAGGGGAGTCAGCCCCAGCATTTT
j_gene: TRBJ1-2; abundance: .; d_gene: .; v_gene: TRBV11-2; CDR3aa: CASSLASYNYGYTF; CDR3nt: TGTGCCAGCAGCTTAGCCAGTTATAACTATGGCTACACCTTC
j_gene: TRBJ1-2; abundance: .; d_gene: .; v_gene: TRBV15; CDR3aa: CATSRDTGVYGYTF; CDR3nt: TGTGCCACCAGCAGAGACACCGGGGTCTATGGCTACACCTTC
j_gene: TRBJ1-2; abundance: .; d_gene: .; v_gene: TRBV12-3/TRBV12-4; CDR3aa: CASTLGHTYGYTF; CDR3nt: TGTGCCAGCACCCTGGGGCATACCTATGGCTACACCTTC
j_gene: TRBJ2-1; abundance: .; d_gene: TRBD2; v_gene: TRBV7-2; CDR3aa: CASRKEPGLVSEQFF; CDR3nt: TGTGCCAGCAGGAAAGAACCGGGACTAGTCAGTGAGCAGTTCTTC
j_gene: TRBJ1-1; abundance: .; d_gene: .; v_gene: TRBV28; CDR3aa: CASSSGDALGDTEAFF; CDR3nt: TGTGCCAGCAGTTCAGGGGACGCCCTGGGGGACACTGAAGCTTTCTTT
j_gene: TRBJ1-5; abundance: .; d_gene: .; v_gene: TRBV5-6; CDR3aa: CASSLQPNQPQHF; CDR3nt: TGTGCCAGCAGCTTACAACCAAACCAGCCCCAGCATTTT
j_gene: TRBJ1-4; abundance: .; d_gene: .; v_gene: TRBV3-1/TRBV3-2; CDR3aa: CASSQGGTNEKLFF; CDR3nt: TGTGCCAGCAGCCAGGGGGGAACTAATGAAAAACTGTTTTTT
j_gene: TRBJ1-1; abundance: .; d_gene: TRBD1; v_gene: TRBV6-5; CDR3aa: CASSYSGGGQDTEAFF; CDR3nt: TGTGCCAGCAGTTACTCTGGAGGGGGCCAGGACACTGAAGCTTTCTTT
j_gene: TRBJ2-7; abundance: .; d_gene: .; v_gene: TRBV11-1; CDR3aa: CASSLAIEQYF; CDR3nt: TGTGCCAGCAGCTTAGCTATCGAGCAGTACTTC
j_gene: TRBJ2-7; abundance: once; d_gene: .; v_gene: TRBV7-8; CDR3aa: CASSRPTARSYYEQYF; CDR3nt: TGTGCCAGCAGCAGACCGACAGCGCGATCCTACTACGAGCAGTACTTC
j_gene: TRBJ1-2; abundance: .; d_gene: .; v_gene: TRBV15; CDR3aa: CATSRDRGARGYTF; CDR3nt: TGTGCCACCAGCAGAGATCGCGGGGCAAGAGGCTACACCTTC
j_gene: TRBJ2-7; abundance: .; d_gene: .; v_gene: TRBV7-9; CDR3aa: CASSLLGATYEQYF; CDR3nt: TGTGCCAGCAGCTTACTGGGGGCTACCTACGAGCAGTACTTC
j_gene: TRBJ2-3; abundance: .; d_gene: TRBD2; v_gene: TRBV6-6; CDR3aa: CASTSRGAGGTDTQYF; CDR3nt: TGTGCCAGCACTTCCAGGGGAGCGGGGGGCACAGATACGCAGTATTTT
j_gene: TRBJ2-7; abundance: .; d_gene: TRBD2; v_gene: TRBV27; CDR3aa: CASSSSLAGAYEQYF; CDR3nt: TGTGCCAGCAGTTCCTCACTAGCGGGGGCCTATGAGCAGTACTTC
j_gene: TRBJ1-1; abundance: .; d_gene: .; v_gene: TRBV3-1/TRBV3-2; CDR3aa: CASSQDPGYEAFF; CDR3nt: TGTGCCAGCAGCCAAGATCCGGGATATGAAGCTTTCTTT
j_gene: TRBJ2-5; abundance: .; d_gene: .; v_gene: TRBV27; CDR3aa: CASRFDRQETQYF; CDR3nt: TGTGCCAGCAGATTCGACAGGCAAGAGACCCAGTACTTC
j_gene: TRBJ2-7; abundance: .; d_gene: TRBD1; v_gene: TRBV7-8; CDR3aa: CASSLLTTGSYEQYF; CDR3nt: TGTGCCAGCAGCTTATTAACGACAGGGAGCTACGAGCAGTACTTC
j_gene: TRBJ2-1; abundance: once; d_gene: TRBD2; v_gene: TRBV7-2; CDR3aa: CASSPGLAGVQRWGEQFF; CDR3nt: TGTGCCAGCAGCCCTGGACTAGCGGGAGTCCAAAGGTGGGGTGAGCAGTTCTTC
j_gene: TRBJ2-1; abundance: .; d_gene: .; v_gene: TRBV7-2; CDR3aa: CASSYHTGVSYNEQFF; CDR3nt: TGTGCCAGCAGCTACCACACAGGTGTCTCCTACAATGAGCAGTTCTTC
j_gene: TRBJ2-7; abundance: .; d_gene: .; v_gene: TRBV27; CDR3aa: CASSSPRQTYEQYF; CDR3nt: TGTGCCAGCAGTTCTCCCCGACAGACCTACGAGCAGTACTTC
j_gene: TRBJ2-1; abundance: .; d_gene: TRBD1; v_gene: TRBV7-6; CDR3aa: CASSMGQPNGNEQFF; CDR3nt: TGTGCCAGCAGCATGGGACAGCCTAACGGTAATGAGCAGTTCTTC
j_gene: TRBJ1-2; abundance: once; d_gene: TRBD1; v_gene: TRBV3-1/TRBV3-2; CDR3aa: CASSPGQGGYGYTF; CDR3nt: TGTGCCAGCAGCCCCGGACAGGGAGGATATGGCTACACCTTC
j_gene: TRBJ2-1; abundance: .; d_gene: .; v_gene: TRBV7-2; CDR3aa: CASSLASGLYNEQFF; CDR3nt: TGTGCCAGCAGCTTAGCTAGCGGTTTATACAATGAGCAGTTCTTC
j_gene: TRBJ1-2; abundance: .; d_gene: .; v_gene: TRBV6-6; CDR3aa: CASSYLQGSDYGYTF; CDR3nt: TGTGCCAGCAGTTACTTACAGGGTTCCGACTATGGCTACACCTTC
j_gene: TRBJ2-3; abundance: .; d_gene: TRBD2; v_gene: TRBV15; CDR3aa: CATSRTDGSGGTASTDTQYF; CDR3nt: TGTGCCACCAGCAGAACTGATGGGTCCGGGGGGACTGCTAGCACAGATACGCAGTATTTT
j_gene: TRBJ2-2; abundance: few; d_gene: TRBD2; v_gene: TRBV6-5; CDR3aa: CAGSEAGDTGELFF; CDR3nt: TGTGCCGGATCCGAAGCGGGGGACACCGGGGAGCTGTTTTTT
j_gene: TRBJ2-3; abundance: .; d_gene: .; v_gene: TRBV5-6; CDR3aa: CASSLTETDTDTQYF; CDR3nt: TGTGCCAGCAGCTTAACAGAGACCGACACAGATACGCAGTATTTT
j_gene: TRBJ2-5; abundance: .; d_gene: TRBD1; v_gene: TRBV4-1; CDR3aa: CASSQLQGEATQYF; CDR3nt: TGCGCCAGCAGCCAGCTACAGGGGGAGGCGACCCAGTACTTC
j_gene: TRBJ2-5; abundance: once; d_gene: TRBD1; v_gene: TRBV11-3; CDR3aa: CASSPGQGETQYF; CDR3nt: TGTGCCAGCAGCCCTGGACAGGGAGAGACCCAGTACTTC
j_gene: TRBJ2-1; abundance: .; d_gene: TRBD2; v_gene: TRBV7-6; CDR3aa: CASSLVLAEYNEQFF; CDR3nt: TGTGCCAGCAGCTTAGTCCTAGCGGAATACAATGAGCAGTTCTTC
j_gene: TRBJ1-5; abundance: .; d_gene: .; v_gene: TRBV5-8; CDR3aa: CASSFKRSSNQPQHF; CDR3nt: TGTGCCAGCAGCTTCAAACGGTCTAGCAATCAGCCCCAGCATTTT
j_gene: TRBJ1-4; abundance: .; d_gene: TRBD1; v_gene: TRBV5-1; CDR3aa: CASSPGQGREKLFF; CDR3nt: TGCGCCAGCAGCCCCGGACAGGGGAGGGAAAAACTGTTTTTT
j_gene: TRBJ2-3; abundance: .; d_gene: .; v_gene: TRBV4-3; CDR3aa: CASSQGVQGFTDTQYF; CDR3nt: TGCGCCAGCAGCCAAGGGGTACAGGGATTCACAGATACGCAGTATTTT
j_gene: TRBJ2-4; abundance: once; d_gene: TRBD2; v_gene: TRBV5-8; CDR3aa: CASSPRSGSDIQYF; CDR3nt: TGTGCCAGCAGCCCAAGGAGCGGGAGTGACATTCAGTACTTC
j_gene: TRBJ2-7; abundance: .; d_gene: .; v_gene: TRBV2; CDR3aa: CASRQGAIYEQYF; CDR3nt: TGTGCCAGCAGACAGGGAGCTATCTACGAGCAGTACTTC
j_gene: TRBJ2-7; abundance: .; d_gene: .; v_gene: TRBV7-8; CDR3aa: CASSLGGDSYEQYF; CDR3nt: TGTGCCAGCAGCTTAGGGGGGGACAGCTACGAGCAGTACTTC
j_gene: TRBJ1-5; abundance: .; d_gene: .; v_gene: TRBV18; CDR3aa: CASSPGFGNQPQHF; CDR3nt: TGTGCCAGCTCACCAGGCTTTGGCAATCAGCCCCAGCATTTT
j_gene: TRBJ2-7; abundance: once; d_gene: .; v_gene: TRBV5-4; CDR3aa: CASSLHRGGEQYF; CDR3nt: TGTGCCAGCAGCTTGCATAGGGGTGGCGAGCAGTACTTC
j_gene: TRBJ1-2; abundance: .; d_gene: .; v_gene: TRBV19; CDR3aa: CASSIRAGRDGYTF; CDR3nt: TGTGCCAGTAGTATCCGCGCAGGGAGGGATGGCTACACCTTC
j_gene: TRBJ2-1; abundance: .; d_gene: .; v_gene: TRBV27; CDR3aa: CASSWRSVINEQFF; CDR3nt: TGTGCCAGCAGTTGGAGGTCGGTAATCAATGAGCAGTTCTTC
j_gene: TRBJ2-2; abundance: .; d_gene: .; v_gene: TRBV7-2; CDR3aa: CASSLDRLGELFF; CDR3nt: TGTGCCAGCAGCTTAGATCGTCTCGGGGAGCTGTTTTTT
j_gene: TRBJ1-4; abundance: .; d_gene: .; v_gene: TRBV2; CDR3aa: CASSVEREKLFF; CDR3nt: TGTGCCAGCAGTGTGGAGCGGGAAAAACTGTTTTTT
j_gene: TRBJ2-3; abundance: .; d_gene: TRBD2; v_gene: TRBV3-1/TRBV3-2; CDR3aa: CASSPSTSGLSSTDTQYF; CDR3nt: TGTGCCAGCAGCCCGTCCACTAGCGGGTTGTCTAGCACAGATACGCAGTATTTT
j_gene: TRBJ1-1; abundance: .; d_gene: TRBD1; v_gene: TRBV5-6; CDR3aa: CASSLVRGQGRTEAFF; CDR3nt: TGTGCCAGCAGCTTGGTAAGAGGACAGGGAAGGACTGAAGCTTTCTTT
j_gene: TRBJ2-5; abundance: .; d_gene: TRBD2; v_gene: TRBV5-1; CDR3aa: CASSLQTSGGEQETQYF; CDR3nt: TGCGCCAGCAGCTTGCAGACTAGCGGGGGGGAGCAAGAGACCCAGTACTTC
j_gene: TRBJ2-7; abundance: .; d_gene: .; v_gene: TRBV13; CDR3aa: CASSHNSYEQYF; CDR3nt: TGTGCCAGCAGCCACAACTCCTACGAGCAGTACTTC
j_gene: TRBJ1-5; abundance: .; d_gene: .; v_gene: TRBV2; CDR3aa: CASSKSMGAGNQPQHF; CDR3nt: TGTGCCAGCAGTAAATCGATGGGCGCCGGCAATCAGCCCCAGCATTTT
j_gene: TRBJ2-1; abundance: .; d_gene: TRBD2; v_gene: TRBV7-7; CDR3aa: CASSPGTSAYNEQFF; CDR3nt: TGTGCCAGCAGCCCCGGGACTAGTGCCTACAATGAGCAGTTCTTC
j_gene: TRBJ1-2; abundance: .; d_gene: TRBD1; v_gene: TRBV6-5; CDR3aa: CASSPKTGGYGYTF; CDR3nt: TGTGCCAGCAGCCCCAAGACAGGGGGCTATGGCTACACCTTC
j_gene: TRBJ1-1; abundance: few; d_gene: TRBD1; v_gene: TRBV18; CDR3aa: CASSPGTGGKNTEAFF; CDR3nt: TGTGCCAGCTCACCGGGGACAGGGGGGAAGAACACTGAAGCTTTCTTT
j_gene: TRBJ1-5; abundance: .; d_gene: .; v_gene: TRBV2; CDR3aa: CASSIEGGNQPQHF; CDR3nt: TGTGCCAGCAGTATTGAGGGCGGCAATCAGCCCCAGCATTTT
j_gene: TRBJ1-5; abundance: once; d_gene: TRBD1; v_gene: TRBV5-5; CDR3aa: CASSLGDDRGWQPQHF; CDR3nt: TGTGCCAGCAGCTTGGGAGACGACAGGGGTTGGCAGCCCCAGCATTTT